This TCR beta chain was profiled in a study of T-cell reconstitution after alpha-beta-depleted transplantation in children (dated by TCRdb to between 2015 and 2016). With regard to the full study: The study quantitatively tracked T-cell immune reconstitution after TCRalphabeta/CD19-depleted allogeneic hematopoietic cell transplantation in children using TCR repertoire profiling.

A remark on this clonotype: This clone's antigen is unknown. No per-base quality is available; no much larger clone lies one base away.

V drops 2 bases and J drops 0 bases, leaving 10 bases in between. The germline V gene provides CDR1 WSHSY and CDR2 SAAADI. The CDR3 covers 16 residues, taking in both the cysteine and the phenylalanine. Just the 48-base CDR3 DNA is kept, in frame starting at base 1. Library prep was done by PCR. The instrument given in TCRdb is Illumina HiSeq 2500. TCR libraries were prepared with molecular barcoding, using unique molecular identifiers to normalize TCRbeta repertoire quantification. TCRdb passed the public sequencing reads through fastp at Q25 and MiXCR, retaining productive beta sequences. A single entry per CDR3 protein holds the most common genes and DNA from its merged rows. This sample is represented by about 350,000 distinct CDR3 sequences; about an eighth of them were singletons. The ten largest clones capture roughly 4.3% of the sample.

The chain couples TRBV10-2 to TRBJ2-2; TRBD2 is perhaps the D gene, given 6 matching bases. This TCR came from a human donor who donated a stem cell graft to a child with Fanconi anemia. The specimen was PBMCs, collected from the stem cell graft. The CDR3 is CASSEGGAANTGELFF. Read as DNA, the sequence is TGCGCCAGCAGTGAGGGCGGGGCCGCGAACACCGGGGAGCTGTTTTTT.